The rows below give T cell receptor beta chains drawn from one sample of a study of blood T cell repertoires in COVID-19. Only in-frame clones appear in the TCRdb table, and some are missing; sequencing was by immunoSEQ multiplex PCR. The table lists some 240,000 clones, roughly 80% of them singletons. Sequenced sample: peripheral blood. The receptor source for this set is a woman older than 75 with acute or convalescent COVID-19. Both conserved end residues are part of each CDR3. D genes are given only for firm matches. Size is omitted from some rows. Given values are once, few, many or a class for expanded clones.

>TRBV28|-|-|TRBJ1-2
TGTGCCAGCAGTTCTTATTCCAGTGGAGAGGGCTACACCTTC
CASSSYSSGEGYTF
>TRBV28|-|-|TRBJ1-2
TGTGCCAGCAGTTCCAACAGGGGCTACACCTTC
CASSSNRGYTF
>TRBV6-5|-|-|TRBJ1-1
TGTGCCAGCAGTTACTCGAGCGACACTGAAGCTTTCTTT
CASSYSSDTEAFF
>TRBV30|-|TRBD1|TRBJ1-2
TGTGCCTGGCTGACAGGGGGGCCTATCTATGGCTACACCTTC
CAWLTGGPIYGYTF
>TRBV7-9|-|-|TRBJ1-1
TGTGCCAGCAGCCGCCCGGTCCAAGGGGACACTGAAGCTTTCTTT
CASSRPVQGDTEAFF
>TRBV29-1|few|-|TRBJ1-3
TGCAGCGTTGAAGACAGGGTTGGAAACACCATATATTTT
CSVEDRVGNTIYF
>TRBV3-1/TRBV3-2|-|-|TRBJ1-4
TGTGCCAGCAGCCAAGCCCAGGGGAGAGGTGAAAAACTGTTTTTT
CASSQAQGRGEKLFF
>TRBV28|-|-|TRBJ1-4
TGTGCCAGCAGACTAAGGCGGCAGGGCGGTGAAAAACTGTTTTTT
CASRLRRQGGEKLFF
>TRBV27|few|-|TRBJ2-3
TGTGCCAGCAGTCCCCGACAGCGCACAGATACGCAGTATTTT
CASSPRQRTDTQYF
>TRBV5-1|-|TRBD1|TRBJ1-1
TGCGCCAGCAGCTGGGGACAGGCGAACACTGAAGCTTTCTTT
CASSWGQANTEAFF
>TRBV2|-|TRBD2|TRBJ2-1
TGTGCCAGCAGTCTAGCGGGGGGGCGCAATGAGCAGTTCTTC
CASSLAGGRNEQFF
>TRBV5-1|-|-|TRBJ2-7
TGCGCCAGCAGCTTGGGGCAGGGAAGTTGGGAGCAGTACTTC
CASSLGQGSWEQYF
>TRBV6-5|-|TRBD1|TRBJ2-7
TGTGCCAGCAGTTACCCCGGGACAGGCCCCTACGAGCAGTACTTC
CASSYPGTGPYEQYF
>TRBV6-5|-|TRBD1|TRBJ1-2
TGTGCCAGCAGTTCTCTCCGCGACAGGGGAAACTATGGCTACACCTTC
CASSSLRDRGNYGYTF
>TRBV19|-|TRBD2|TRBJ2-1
TGTGCCAGTAGTACGTCGCGGGGGGCCCTTTACAATGAGCAGTTCTTC
CASSTSRGALYNEQFF
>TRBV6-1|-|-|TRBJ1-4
TGTGCCAGCAGTGAAGCGCTTCGCAGGGTGGATGAAAAACTGTTTTTT
CASSEALRRVDEKLFF
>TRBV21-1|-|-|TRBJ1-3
TGTGCCAGCAGCAAAGGACAGTCTGGAAACACCATATATTTT
CASSKGQSGNTIYF
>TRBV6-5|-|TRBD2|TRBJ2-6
TGTGCCAGCAGTCCGCGGGGGGCTGGGGCCAACGTCCTGACTTTC
CASSPRGAGANVLTF
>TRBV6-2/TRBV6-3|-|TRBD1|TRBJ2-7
TGTGCCAGCAGTTACGGAGACAGGGAGTACGAGCAGTACTTC
CASSYGDREYEQYF
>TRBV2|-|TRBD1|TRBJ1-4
TGTGCCAGCAGTGATTCAGGGGGTTTGGAAAAACTGTTTTTT
CASSDSGGLEKLFF
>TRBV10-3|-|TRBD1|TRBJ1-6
TGTGCCATCAGTACGGACAGGGGCCCGCGTTCACCCCTCCACTTT
CAISTDRGPRSPLHF
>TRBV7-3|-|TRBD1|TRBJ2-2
TGTGCCAGCAGCTTCTCCCCGGGACAGGGGGCCACCGGGGAGCTGTTTTTT
CASSFSPGQGATGELFF
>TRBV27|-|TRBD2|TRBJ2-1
TGTGCCAGCAGTTTTGGGGGGACTAGCTCCTACAATGAGCAGTTCTTC
CASSFGGTSSYNEQFF
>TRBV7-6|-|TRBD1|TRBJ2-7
TGTGCCAGCAGCTTAGTGCCGGGACAGGGTTACGAGCAGTACTTC
CASSLVPGQGYEQYF
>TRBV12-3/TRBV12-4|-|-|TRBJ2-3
TGTGCCAGCAGCCGACAGGAATATACGCAGTATTTT
CASSRQEYTQYF
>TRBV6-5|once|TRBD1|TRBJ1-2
TGTGCCAGCAGTTACTTAGGACAGGGCCCCCAGTCCTACACCTTC
CASSYLGQGPQSYTF
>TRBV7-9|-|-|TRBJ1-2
TGTGCCAGCAGCCCCCCCGGACACCGTAACTATGGCTACACCTTC
CASSPPGHRNYGYTF
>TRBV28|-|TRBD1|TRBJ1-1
TGTGCCAGCAGGGGACAGGGCGCCACTGAAGCTTTCTTT
CASRGQGATEAFF
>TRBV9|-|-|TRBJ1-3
TGTGCCAGCAGCGTAGGGCTAGGGCAGGGGAGCGGAAACACCATATATTTT
CASSVGLGQGSGNTIYF
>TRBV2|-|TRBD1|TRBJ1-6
TGTGCCAGCAGGGAACAGGGGTATAATTCACCCCTCCACTTT
CASREQGYNSPLHF
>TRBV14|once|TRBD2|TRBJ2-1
TGTGCCAGCAGCCCCCTAGCGGGGGGCGGGTACAATGAGCAGTTCTTC
CASSPLAGGGYNEQFF
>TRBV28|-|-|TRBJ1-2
TGTGCCAGCAGTCCAAGTGGGCGATATGGCTACACCTTC
CASSPSGRYGYTF
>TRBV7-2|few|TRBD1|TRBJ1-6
TGTGCCAGCAGCGCCAGACAGGGGGCGGCTAATTCACCCCTCCACTTT
CASSARQGAANSPLHF
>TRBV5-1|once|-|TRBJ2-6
TGCGCCAGCAGCTCCGACACCTCTGGGGCCAACGTCCTGACTTTC
CASSSDTSGANVLTF
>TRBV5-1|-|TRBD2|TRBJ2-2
TGCGCCAGCAGCTCCTCGGCGGGGGGGAACACCGGGGAGCTGTTTTTT
CASSSSAGGNTGELFF
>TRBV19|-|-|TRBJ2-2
TGTGCCAGTAGTGGGAGACCAACGAACACCGGGGAGCTGTTTTTT
CASSGRPTNTGELFF
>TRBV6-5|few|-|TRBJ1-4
TGTGCCAGCAGCAGGGGCGCAACCAATGAAAAACTGTTTTTT
CASSRGATNEKLFF
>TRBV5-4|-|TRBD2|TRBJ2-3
TGTGCCAGCAGCCCGGGGACTAGCGGGGGGGCCTCGGCAGATACGCAGTATTTT
CASSPGTSGGASADTQYF
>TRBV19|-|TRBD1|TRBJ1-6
TGTGCCAGCAACTCCGGGACAGGGGAGGAATCCTATAATTCACCCCTCCACTTT
CASNSGTGEESYNSPLHF
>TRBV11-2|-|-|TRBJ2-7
TGTGCCAGCAGCTTAGCTTGGCCGGCAGGGTCCTACGAGCAGTACTTC
CASSLAWPAGSYEQYF
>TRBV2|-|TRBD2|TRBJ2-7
TGTGCCAGCAGCGAAAGGCGGGAGCAGGCTTACGAGCAGTACTTC
CASSERREQAYEQYF
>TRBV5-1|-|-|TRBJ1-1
TGCGCCAGCAGCTCCGGGGGGTACGGCACTGAAGCTTTCTTT
CASSSGGYGTEAFF
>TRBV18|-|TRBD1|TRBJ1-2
TGTGCCAGCTCCCGGGACAGCTATGGCTACACCTTC
CASSRDSYGYTF
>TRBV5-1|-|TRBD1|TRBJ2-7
TGCGCCAGCAGCTCCGGGGGACAGGGGAACGAGCAGTACTTC
CASSSGGQGNEQYF
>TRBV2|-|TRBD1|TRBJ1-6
TGTGCCAGACAGGGGACAGGGGATTCACCCCTCCACTTT
CARQGTGDSPLHF
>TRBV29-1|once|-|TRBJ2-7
TGCAGCGTTGGTAGGGGGGGAGGCGAGCAGTACTTC
CSVGRGGGEQYF
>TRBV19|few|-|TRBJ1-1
TGTGCCAGCTGGATGTTGGGGGCAGGCACTGAAGCTTTCTTT
CASWMLGAGTEAFF
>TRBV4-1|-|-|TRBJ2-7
TGCGCCAGCAGCCAAGATTTAGGGCGGGGGCTATCCCAAGGCCACGAGCAGTACTTC
CASSQDLGRGLSQGHEQYF
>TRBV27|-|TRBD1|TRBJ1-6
TGTGCCAGCAGCCTGGGACAGTATAATTCACCCCTCCACTTT
CASSLGQYNSPLHF
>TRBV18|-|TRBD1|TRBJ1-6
TGTGCCAGCTCACTCTACAGGGGTGCAGATTCACCCCTCCACTTT
CASSLYRGADSPLHF
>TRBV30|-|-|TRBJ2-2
TGTGCCTGGAGTGTCAGGGGTCGAACCGGGGAGCTGTTTTTT
CAWSVRGRTGELFF
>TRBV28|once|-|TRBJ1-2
TGTGCCAGCAGTCCAACCTTAGACAGCTATGGCTACACCTTC
CASSPTLDSYGYTF
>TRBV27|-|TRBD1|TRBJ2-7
TGTGCCAGCAGGGGGACAGGGCTCTACGAGCAGTACTTC
CASRGTGLYEQYF
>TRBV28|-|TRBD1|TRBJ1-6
TGTGCCAGCAGGGGACAGGGGGCGCATAATTCACCCCTCCACTTT
CASRGQGAHNSPLHF
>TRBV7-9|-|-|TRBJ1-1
TGTGCCAGCAGCTTAGGGAGGCAGGGGAGAGCTTTCTTT
CASSLGRQGRAFF
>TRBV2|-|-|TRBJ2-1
TGTGCCAGCAGTGCAATGGCGGTCGGAATCGGTGAGCAGTTCTTC
CASSAMAVGIGEQFF
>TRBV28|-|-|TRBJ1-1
TGTGCCAGCAGTTTGGGGGGTGGGATTGGAGCTTTCTTT
CASSLGGGIGAFF